This T cell receptor beta chain came from a study of blood T cell repertoires in COVID-19. Study-wide background: Samples representing acute and convalescent COVID-19 were sourced from the United States, Italy and Spain.

Using immunoSEQ multiplex PCR, the repertoire was profiled, and TCRdb retains in-frame clones only, with some absent. The table shows about 340,000 clones, with roughly 90% occurring only once. Participants were aged about 18 to 100 years from approximately 23 US areas. Each participant's cohort was designated according to participant-reported clinical history. The CDR3 extends over 17 amino acids. Trimming stripped 3 bases from V and 5 bases from J, with 19 bases between. Germline V gene sequence: CDR1 MDHEN, CDR2 SYDVKM. Sequenced material: PBMCs or T cells enriched from blood (not recorded which). The chain couples TRBV28 to TRBJ2-2; tentative D call: TRBD2 (6 bases). The source is a woman in her 30s who had recovered from COVID-19. CDR3 amino acids: CASSLSALEGRTGELFF. CDR3 nucleotide sequence: TGTGCCAGCAGTTTGTCGGCGTTGGAGGGGCGGACCGGGGAGCTGTTTTTT.